This TCR delta chain originates from a study of gamma-delta T cells after stem cell transplantation. Germline CDR1 GEAIGNYY, CDR2 EKD. V trimming: 1 base; J trimming: 1 base; junction bases outside the gene matches: 1. This CDR3 contains 17 residues. TCRdb repeated clone calling on the RT-PCR reads with CATT. The sample records roughly 1,300 delta-chain clones, around 4.8% being singletons. Sequences were obtained from gamma-delta T cells. This chain links TRDV2 with TRDJ3; 9 bases fit TRDD3. This TCR came from a human donor. It is not recorded whose cells these are; they may come from a transplant donor. CDR3 bases: TGTGCCTGTGACACTGGGGGATATTCCTGGGACACCCGACAGATGTTTTTC. Amino acid sequence: CACDTGGYSWDTRQMFF.